This T cell receptor (beta chain) was recorded in a study of T cells in tumors after PD-1 blockade. Across the whole study: Excluded were patients with checkpoint blockade, immunosuppressants, or radiotherapy or other anti-cancer therapy within 4 weeks. During anti-PD-1 treatment, some patients continued daily vismodegib 150 mg.

CDR1 and CDR2 from the germline V gene are LGHDT and YNNKEL (reference sequence). The CDR3 runs to 17 residues. The ends lost 1 base at V and 2 bases at J; junction bases unmatched: 10. Profiled with immunoSEQ multiplex PCR; TCRdb holds only in-frame clones, not every one. The sample holds just under 65,000 clones, over 65% seen once. The source material was PBMCs, sampled after anti-PD-1 treatment. The receptor was derived from a human donor with basal cell carcinoma. The rearrangement links TRBV3-1 (or the pseudogene TRBV3-2) to TRBJ1-1; 7 bases fit TRBD1. CDR3 sequence (DNA): TGTGCCAGCAGCCAAGTTGCCCGACAGGGCCTTAACACTGAAGCTTTCTTT. Its translation: CASSQVARQGLNTEAFF.